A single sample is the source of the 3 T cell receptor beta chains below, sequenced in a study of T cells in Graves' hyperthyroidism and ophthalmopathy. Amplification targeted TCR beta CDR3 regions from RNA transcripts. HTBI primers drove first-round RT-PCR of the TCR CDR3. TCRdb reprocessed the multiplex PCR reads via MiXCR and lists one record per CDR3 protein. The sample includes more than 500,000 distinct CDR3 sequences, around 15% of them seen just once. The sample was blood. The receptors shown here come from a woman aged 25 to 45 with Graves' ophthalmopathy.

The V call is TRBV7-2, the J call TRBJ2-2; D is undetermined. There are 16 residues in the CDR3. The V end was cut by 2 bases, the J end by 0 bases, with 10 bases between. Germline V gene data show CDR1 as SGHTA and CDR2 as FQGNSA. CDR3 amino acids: CASSLLYRSNTGELFF. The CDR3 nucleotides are TGTGCCAGCAGCTTATTGTACAGATCGAACACCGGGGAGCTGTTTTTT.

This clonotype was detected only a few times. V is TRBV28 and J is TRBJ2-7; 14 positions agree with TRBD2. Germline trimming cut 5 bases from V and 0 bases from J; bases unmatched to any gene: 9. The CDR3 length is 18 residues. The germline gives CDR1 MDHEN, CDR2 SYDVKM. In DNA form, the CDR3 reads TGTGCCAGCAGTGCAACGGGACTAGCGGGGGAGAACTCCTACGAGCAGTACTTC. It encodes CASSATGLAGENSYEQYF.

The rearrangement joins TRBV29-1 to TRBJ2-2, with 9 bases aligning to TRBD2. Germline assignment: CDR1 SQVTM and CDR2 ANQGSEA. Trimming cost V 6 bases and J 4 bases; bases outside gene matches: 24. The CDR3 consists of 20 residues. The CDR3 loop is CSVKPDLGSWREGPTGELFF. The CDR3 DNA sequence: TGCAGCGTAAAACCCGACTTGGGTAGTTGGCGGGAGGGCCCCACCGGGGAGCTGTTTTTT.